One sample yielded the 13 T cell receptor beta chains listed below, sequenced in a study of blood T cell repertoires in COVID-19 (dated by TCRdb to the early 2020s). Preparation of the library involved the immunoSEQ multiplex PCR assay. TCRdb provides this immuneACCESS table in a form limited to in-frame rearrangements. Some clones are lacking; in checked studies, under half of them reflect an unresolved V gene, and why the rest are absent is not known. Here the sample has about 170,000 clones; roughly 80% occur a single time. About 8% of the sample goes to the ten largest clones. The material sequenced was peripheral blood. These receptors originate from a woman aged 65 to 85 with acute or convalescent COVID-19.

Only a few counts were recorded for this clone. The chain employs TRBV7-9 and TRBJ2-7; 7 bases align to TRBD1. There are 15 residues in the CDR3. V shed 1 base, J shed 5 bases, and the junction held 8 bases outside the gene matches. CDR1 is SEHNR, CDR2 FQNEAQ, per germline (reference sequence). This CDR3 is CASSLGDRDQHEQYF. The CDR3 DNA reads TGTGCCAGCAGCTTAGGAGACAGGGATCAGCACGAGCAGTACTTC.

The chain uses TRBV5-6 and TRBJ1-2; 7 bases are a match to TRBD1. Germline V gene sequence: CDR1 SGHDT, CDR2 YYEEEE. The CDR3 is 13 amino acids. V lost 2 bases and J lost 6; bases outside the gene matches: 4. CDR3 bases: TGTGCCAGCAGCTTAACAGGGGTTGATGGCTACACCTTC. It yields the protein CASSLTGVDGYTF.

The CDR3 region is CASSLSLGQGYEKLFF. The CDR3, as DNA: TGTGCCAGCAGCTTATCTCTGGGACAGGGTTATGAAAAACTGTTTTTT. V is TRBV7-9 and J is TRBJ1-4, with 9 positions matching TRBD1. The CDR3 is 16 residues long. Germline values: CDR1 SEHNR, CDR2 FQNEAQ (reference sequence). V shed 2 bases and J 6 bases; nucleotides not matched to a gene: 7.

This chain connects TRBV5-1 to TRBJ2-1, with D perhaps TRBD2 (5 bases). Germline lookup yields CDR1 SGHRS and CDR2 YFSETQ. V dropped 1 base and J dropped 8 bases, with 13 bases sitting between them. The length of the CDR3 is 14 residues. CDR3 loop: CASSLYTPRDEQFF. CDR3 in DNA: TGCGCCAGCAGCTTGTATACCCCGAGGGATGAGCAGTTCTTC.

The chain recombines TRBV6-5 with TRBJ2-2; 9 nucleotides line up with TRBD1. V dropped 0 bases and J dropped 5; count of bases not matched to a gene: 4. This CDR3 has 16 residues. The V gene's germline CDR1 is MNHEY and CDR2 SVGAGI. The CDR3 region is CASSYSRGTGTGELFF. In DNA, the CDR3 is TGTGCCAGCAGTTACTCGAGGGGGACAGGGACCGGGGAGCTGTTTTTT.

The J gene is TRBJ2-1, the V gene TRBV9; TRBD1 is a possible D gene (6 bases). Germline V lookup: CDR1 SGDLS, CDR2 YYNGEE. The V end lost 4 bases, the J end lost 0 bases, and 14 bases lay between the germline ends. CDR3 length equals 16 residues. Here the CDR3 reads CASSPRTANSYNEQFF. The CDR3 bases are TGTGCCAGCAGCCCCCGGACAGCTAACTCCTACAATGAGCAGTTCTTC.

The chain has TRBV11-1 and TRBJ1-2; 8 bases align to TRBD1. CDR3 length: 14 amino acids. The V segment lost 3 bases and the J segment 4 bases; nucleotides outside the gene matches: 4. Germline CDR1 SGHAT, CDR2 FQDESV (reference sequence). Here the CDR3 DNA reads TGTGCCAGCAGCTTTGCCGGGACAGGCTATGGCTACACCTTC. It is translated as CASSFAGTGYGYTF.

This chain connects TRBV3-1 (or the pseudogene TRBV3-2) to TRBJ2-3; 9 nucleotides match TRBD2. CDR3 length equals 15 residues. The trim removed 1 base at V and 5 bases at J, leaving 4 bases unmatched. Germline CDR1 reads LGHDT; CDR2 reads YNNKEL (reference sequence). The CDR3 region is CASSQGGGAVDTQYF. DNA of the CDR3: TGTGCCAGCAGCCAAGGCGGGGGGGCTGTAGATACGCAGTATTTT.

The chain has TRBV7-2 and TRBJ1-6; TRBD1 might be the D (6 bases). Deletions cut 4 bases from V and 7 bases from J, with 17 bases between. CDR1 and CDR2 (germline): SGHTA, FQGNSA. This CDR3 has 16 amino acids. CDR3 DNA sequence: TGTGCCAGCAGCTCCCAAACAGGGAGCGTCAATTCACCCCTCCACTTT. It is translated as CASSSQTGSVNSPLHF.

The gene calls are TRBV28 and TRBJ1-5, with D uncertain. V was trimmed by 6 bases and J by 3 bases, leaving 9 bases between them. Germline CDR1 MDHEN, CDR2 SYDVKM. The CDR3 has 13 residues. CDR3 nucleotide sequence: TGTGCCAGCAGGAGAGGATTCAATCAGCCCCAGCATTTT. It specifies CASRRGFNQPQHF. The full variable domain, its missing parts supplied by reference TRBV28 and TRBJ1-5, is DVKVTQSSRYLVKRTGEKVFLECVQDMDHENMFWYRQDPGLGLRLIYFSYDVKMKEKGDIPEGYSVSREKKERFSLILESASTNQTSMYLCASRRGFNQPQHFGDGTRLSIL.

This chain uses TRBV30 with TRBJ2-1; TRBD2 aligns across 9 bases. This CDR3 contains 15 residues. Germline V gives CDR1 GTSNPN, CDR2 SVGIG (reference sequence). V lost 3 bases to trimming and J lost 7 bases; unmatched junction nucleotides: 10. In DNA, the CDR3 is TGTGCCTGGAGGCCCGGATTAGCGGGGGCGAATGAGCAGTTCTTC. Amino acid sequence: CAWRPGLAGANEQFF.

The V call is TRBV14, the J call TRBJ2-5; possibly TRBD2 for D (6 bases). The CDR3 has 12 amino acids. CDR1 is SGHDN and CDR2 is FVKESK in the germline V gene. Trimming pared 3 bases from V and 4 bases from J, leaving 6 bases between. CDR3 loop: CASSQGGETQYF. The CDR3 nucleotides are TGTGCCAGCAGCCAGGGAGGAGAGACCCAGTACTTC.

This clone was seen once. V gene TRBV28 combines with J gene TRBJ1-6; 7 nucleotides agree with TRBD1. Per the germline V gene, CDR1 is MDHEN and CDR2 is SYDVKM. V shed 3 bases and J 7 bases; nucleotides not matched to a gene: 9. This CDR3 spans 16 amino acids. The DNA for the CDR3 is TGTGCCAGCAGTTTTGAGACAGGGAGATTCAATTCACCCCTCCACTTT. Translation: CASSFETGRFNSPLHF.